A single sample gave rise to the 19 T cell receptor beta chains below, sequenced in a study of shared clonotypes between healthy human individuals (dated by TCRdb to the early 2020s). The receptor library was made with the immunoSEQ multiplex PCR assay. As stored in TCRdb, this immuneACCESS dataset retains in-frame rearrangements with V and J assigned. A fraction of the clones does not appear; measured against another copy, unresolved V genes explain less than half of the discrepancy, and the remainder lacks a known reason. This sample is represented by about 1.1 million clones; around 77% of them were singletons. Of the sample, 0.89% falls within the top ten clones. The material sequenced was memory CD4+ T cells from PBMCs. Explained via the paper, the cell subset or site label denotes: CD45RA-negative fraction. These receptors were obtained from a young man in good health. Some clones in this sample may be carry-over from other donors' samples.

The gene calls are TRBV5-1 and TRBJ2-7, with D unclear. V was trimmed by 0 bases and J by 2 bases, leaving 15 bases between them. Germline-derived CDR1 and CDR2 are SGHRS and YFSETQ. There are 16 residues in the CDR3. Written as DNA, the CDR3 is TGCGCCAGCAGCTTGGACCGTGGGTTTAGGACCTACGAGCAGTACTTC. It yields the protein CASSLDRGFRTYEQYF.

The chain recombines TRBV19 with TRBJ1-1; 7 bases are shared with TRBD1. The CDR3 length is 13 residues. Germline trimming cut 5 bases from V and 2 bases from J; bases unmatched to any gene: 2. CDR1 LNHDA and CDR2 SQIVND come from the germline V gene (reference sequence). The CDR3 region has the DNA TGTGCCAGTAGTCGGGACAGTAACACTGAAGCTTTCTTT. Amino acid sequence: CASSRDSNTEAFF.

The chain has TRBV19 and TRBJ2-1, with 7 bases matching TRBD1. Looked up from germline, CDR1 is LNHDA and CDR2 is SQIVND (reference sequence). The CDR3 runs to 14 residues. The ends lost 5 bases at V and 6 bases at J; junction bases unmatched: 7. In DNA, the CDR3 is TGTGCCAGTAGTCCGGGACAGAGCTTCAATGAGCAGTTCTTC. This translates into CASSPGQSFNEQFF.

The CDR3 protein is CASSFHLAGSYNEQFF. The CDR3 nucleotides are TGTGCCAGCAGCTTCCACCTAGCGGGATCCTACAATGAGCAGTTCTTC. The chain combines TRBV11-2 with TRBJ2-1; TRBD2 matches at 9 bases. J was trimmed by 1 base and V by 3 bases; bases with no gene match: 4. The CDR3 loop spans 16 amino acids. The germline CDR1 and CDR2 sequences are SGHAT and FQNNGV.

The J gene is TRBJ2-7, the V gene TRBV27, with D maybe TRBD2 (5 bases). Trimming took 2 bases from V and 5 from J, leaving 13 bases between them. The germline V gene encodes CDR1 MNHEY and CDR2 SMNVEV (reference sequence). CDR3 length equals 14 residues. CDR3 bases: TGTGCCAGCAGTTTACGGTTAGCGTGGCACGAGCAGTACTTC. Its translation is CASSLRLAWHEQYF.

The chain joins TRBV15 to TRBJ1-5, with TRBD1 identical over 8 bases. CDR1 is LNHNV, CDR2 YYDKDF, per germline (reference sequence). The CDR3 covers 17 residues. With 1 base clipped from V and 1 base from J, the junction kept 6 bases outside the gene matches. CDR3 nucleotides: TGTGCCACCAGCAGAGGAGGACAGGGCAGGAGCAATCAGCCCCAGCATTTT. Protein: CATSRGGQGRSNQPQHF.

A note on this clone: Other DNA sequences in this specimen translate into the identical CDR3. The CDR3 here is CASSLGTSNTGELFF. For the CDR3, the DNA is TGCGCCAGCAGCTTGGGGACGTCGAACACCGGGGAGCTGTTTTTT. The chain joins TRBV5-1 to TRBJ2-2; D is uncertain. V lost 0 bases and J lost 0, with 6 bases in between. Germline CDR1 and CDR2: SGHRS and YFSETQ. The CDR3 has 15 amino acids. The full variable domain, completed using reference TRBV5-1 and TRBJ2-2, is KAGVTQTPRYLIKTRGQQVTLSCSPISGHRSVSWYQQTPGQGLQFLFEYFSETQRNKGNFPGRFSGRQFSNSRSEMNVSTLELGDSALYLCASSLGTSNTGELFFGEGSRLTVL.

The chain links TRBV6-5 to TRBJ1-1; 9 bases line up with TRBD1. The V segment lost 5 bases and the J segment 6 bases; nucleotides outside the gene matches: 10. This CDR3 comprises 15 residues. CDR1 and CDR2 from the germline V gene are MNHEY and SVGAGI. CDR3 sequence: CASSPGQGKNAEAFF. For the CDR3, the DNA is TGTGCCAGCAGTCCCGGACAGGGGAAAAATGCTGAAGCTTTCTTT.

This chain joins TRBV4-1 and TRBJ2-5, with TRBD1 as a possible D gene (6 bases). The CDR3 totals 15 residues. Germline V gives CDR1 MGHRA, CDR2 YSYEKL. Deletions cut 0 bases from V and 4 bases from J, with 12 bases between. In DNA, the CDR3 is TGCGCCAGCAGCCAAGAAGGCGTAGGGGGAGAGACCCAGTACTTC. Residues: CASSQEGVGGETQYF.

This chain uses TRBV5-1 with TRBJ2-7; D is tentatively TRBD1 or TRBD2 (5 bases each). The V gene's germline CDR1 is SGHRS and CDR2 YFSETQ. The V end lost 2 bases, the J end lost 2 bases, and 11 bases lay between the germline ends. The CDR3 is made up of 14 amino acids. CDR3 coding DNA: TGCGCCAGCAGCTTCCGGGACGCAACCTACGAGCAGTACTTC. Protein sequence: CASSFRDATYEQYF.

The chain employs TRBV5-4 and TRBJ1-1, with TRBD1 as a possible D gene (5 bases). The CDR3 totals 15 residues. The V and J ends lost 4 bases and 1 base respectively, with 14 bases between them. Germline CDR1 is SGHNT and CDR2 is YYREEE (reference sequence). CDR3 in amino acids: CASSQPGVANTEAFF. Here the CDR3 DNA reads TGTGCCAGCAGCCAACCGGGGGTTGCGAACACTGAAGCTTTCTTT.

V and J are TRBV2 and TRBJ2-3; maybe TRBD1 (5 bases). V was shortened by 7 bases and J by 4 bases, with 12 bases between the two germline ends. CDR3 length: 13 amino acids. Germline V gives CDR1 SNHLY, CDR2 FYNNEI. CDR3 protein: CASTGRVADTQYF. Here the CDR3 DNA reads TGTGCCAGCACAGGCAGGGTGGCAGATACGCAGTATTTT.

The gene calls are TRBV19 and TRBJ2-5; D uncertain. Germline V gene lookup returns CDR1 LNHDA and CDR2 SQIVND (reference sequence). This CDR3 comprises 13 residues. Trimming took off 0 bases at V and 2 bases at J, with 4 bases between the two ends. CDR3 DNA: TGTGCCAGTAGTATAGAGGGTCAAGAGACCCAGTACTTC. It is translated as CASSIEGQETQYF. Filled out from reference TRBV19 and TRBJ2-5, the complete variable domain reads DGGITQSPKYLFRKEGQNVTLSCEQNLNHDAMYWYRQDPGQGLRLIYYSQIVNDFQKGDIAEGYSVSREKKESFPLTVTSAQKNPTAFYLCASSIEGQETQYFGPGTRLLVL.

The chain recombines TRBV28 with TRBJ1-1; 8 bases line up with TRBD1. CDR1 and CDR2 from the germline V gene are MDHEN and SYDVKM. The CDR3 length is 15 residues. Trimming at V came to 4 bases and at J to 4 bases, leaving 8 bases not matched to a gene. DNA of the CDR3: TGTGCCAGCAGTTCCCCCTGGACAGGGACCACTGAAGCTTTCTTT. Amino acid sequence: CASSSPWTGTTEAFF. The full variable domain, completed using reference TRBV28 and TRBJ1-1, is DVKVTQSSRYLVKRTGEKVFLECVQDMDHENMFWYRQDPGLGLRLIYFSYDVKMKEKGDIPEGYSVSREKKERFSLILESASTNQTSMYLCASSSPWTGTTEAFFGQGTRLTVV.

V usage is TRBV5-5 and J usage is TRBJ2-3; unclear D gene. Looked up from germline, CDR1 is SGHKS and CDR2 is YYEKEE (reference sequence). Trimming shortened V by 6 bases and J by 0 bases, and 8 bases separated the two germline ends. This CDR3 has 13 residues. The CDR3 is CASNLKSTDTQYF. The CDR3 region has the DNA TGTGCCAGCAACCTAAAAAGCACAGATACGCAGTATTTT.

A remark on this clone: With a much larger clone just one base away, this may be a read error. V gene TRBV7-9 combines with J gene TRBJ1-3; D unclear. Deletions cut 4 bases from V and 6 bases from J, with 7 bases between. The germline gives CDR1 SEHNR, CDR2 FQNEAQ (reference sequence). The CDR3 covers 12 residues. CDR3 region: CASSSVVNTIYF. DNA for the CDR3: TGTGCCAGCAGCTCAGTAGTAAACACCATATATTTT.

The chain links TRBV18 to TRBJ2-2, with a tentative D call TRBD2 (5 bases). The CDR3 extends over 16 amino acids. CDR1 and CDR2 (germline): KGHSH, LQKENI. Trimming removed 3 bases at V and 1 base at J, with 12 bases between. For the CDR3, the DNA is TGTGCCAGCTCACCCCAGAGGGCGGGGAACACCGGGGAGCTGTTTTTT. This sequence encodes CASSPQRAGNTGELFF.

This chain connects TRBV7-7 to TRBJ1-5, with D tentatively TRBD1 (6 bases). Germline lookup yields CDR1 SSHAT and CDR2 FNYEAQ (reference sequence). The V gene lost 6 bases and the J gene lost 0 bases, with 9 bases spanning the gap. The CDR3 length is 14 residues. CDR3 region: CASRSGDSNQPQHF. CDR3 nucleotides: TGTGCCAGCAGATCAGGGGATAGCAATCAGCCCCAGCATTTT.

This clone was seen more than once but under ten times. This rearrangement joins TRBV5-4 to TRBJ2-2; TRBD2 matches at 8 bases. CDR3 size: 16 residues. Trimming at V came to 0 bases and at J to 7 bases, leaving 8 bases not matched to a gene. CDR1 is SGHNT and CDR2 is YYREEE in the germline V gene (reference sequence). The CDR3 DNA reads TGTGCCAGCAGCTTGGCGGGAGGGCCAAGGAGCGGGGAGCTGTTTTTT. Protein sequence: CASSLAGGPRSGELFF.